This T cell receptor (beta chain) was captured in a study of blood T cell repertoires in COVID-19. Study overall: The analysed material was cDNA or gDNA that came from T cells, B-cell-depleted T cells, or PBMCs.

Seattle cases were enrolled at active infection and followed longitudinally. In the source study's methods: It was from reference gene primer amplification that nucleated cell counts were estimated. TCRdb's copy holds only in-frame clones and misses some; the assay was immunoSEQ multiplex PCR. Clone size and V and J calls were adopted from that table, with D and trimming inferred from the DNA. The sample has tens of thousands of clones; 90% are singletons. The CDR3 has 18 amino acids. The ends lost 3 bases at V and 4 bases at J; junction bases unmatched: 11. The germline CDR1 and CDR2 sequences are SGHAT and FQNNGV.

The sequence came from a man between 18 and 29 years old with COVID-19, enrolled during active disease. Source material: peripheral blood. The V call is TRBV11-2, the J call TRBJ2-2, with 10 bases lining up with TRBD2. The CDR3 is CASSLRGLAGVGTGELFF. In nucleotides, the CDR3 is TGTGCCAGCAGCTTGAGAGGGCTAGCGGGAGTCGGCACCGGGGAGCTGTTTTTT.